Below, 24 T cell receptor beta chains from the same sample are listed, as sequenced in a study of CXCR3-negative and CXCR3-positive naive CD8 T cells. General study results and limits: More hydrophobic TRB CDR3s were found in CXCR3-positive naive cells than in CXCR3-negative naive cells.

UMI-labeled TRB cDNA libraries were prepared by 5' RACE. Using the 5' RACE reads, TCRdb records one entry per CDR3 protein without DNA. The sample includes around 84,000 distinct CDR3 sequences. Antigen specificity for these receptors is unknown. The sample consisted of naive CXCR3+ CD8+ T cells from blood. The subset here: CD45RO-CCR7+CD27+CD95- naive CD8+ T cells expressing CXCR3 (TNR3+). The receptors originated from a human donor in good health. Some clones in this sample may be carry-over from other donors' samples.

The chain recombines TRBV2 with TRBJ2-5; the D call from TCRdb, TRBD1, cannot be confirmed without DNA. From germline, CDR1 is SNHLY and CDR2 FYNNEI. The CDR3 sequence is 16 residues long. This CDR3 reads CASSELTGVVEETQYF.

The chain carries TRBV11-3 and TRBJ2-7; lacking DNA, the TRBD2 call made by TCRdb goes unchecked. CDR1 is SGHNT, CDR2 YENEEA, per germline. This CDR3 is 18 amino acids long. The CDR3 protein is CASSPRTSGGLFSYEQYF.

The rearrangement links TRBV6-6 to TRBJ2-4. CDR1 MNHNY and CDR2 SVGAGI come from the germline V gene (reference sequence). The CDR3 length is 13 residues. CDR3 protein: CASSWVERNIQYF.

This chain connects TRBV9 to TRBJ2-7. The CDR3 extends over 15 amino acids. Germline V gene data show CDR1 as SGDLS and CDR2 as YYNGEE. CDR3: CASSVRSDGDSGQYF.

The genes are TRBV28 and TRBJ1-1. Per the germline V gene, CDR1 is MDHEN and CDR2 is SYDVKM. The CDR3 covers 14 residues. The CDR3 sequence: CASSPRTVNTEAFF.

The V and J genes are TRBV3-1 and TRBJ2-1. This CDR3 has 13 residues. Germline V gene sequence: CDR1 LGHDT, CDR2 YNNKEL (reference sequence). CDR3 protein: CASSPTLYNEQFF.

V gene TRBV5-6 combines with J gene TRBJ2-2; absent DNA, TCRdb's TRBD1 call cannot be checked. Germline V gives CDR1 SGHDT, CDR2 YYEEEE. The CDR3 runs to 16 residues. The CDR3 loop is CASSPLGGRTTGELFF.

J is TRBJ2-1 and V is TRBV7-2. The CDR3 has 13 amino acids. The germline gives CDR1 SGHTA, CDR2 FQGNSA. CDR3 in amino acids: CASSLGGWDEQFF.

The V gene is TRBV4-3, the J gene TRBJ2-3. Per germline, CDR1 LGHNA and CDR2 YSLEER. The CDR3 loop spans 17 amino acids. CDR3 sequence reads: CASSQDVAQVGADTQYF.

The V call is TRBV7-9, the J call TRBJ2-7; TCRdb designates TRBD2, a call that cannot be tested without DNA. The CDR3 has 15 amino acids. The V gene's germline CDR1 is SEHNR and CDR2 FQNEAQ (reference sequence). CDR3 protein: CASSFVSSGNYEQYF.

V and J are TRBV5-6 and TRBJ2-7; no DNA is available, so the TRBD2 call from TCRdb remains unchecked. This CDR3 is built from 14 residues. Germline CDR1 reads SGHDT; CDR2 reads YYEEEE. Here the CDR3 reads CASSPKSGQGEQYF. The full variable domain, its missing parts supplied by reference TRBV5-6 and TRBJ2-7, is DAGVTQSPTHLIKTRGQQVTLRCSPKSGHDTVSWYQQALGQGPQFIFQYYEEEERQRGNFPDRFSGHQFPNYSSELNVNALLLGDSALYLCASSPKSGQGEQYFGPGTRLTVT.

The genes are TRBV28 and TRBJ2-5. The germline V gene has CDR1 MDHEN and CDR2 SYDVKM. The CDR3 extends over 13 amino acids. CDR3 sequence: CASSLNDQETQYF.

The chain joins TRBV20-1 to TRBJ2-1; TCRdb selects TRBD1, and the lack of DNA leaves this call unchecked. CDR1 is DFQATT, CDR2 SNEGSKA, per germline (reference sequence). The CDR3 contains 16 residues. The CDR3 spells CSARWGGGSTYNEQFF.

The CDR3 loop reads CSARASTSGDYNEQFF. V gene TRBV20-1 combines with J gene TRBJ2-1; with no DNA, the TCRdb D assignment of TRBD2 cannot be verified. This CDR3 is 16 amino acids long. From germline, CDR1 is DFQATT and CDR2 SNEGSKA (reference sequence).

The chain's CDR3 is CASSLGFSDTQYF. The V and J genes are TRBV28 and TRBJ2-3. This CDR3 contains 13 residues. Germline V lookup: CDR1 MDHEN, CDR2 SYDVKM. Complete variable domain (other parts from reference TRBV28 and TRBJ2-3): DVKVTQSSRYLVKRTGEKVFLECVQDMDHENMFWYRQDPGLGLRLIYFSYDVKMKEKGDIPEGYSVSREKKERFSLILESASTNQTSMYLCASSLGFSDTQYFGPGTRLTVL.

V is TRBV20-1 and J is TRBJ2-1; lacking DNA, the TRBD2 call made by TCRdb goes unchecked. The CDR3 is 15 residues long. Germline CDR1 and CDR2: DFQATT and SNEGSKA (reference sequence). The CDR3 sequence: CSAIPHYSPRNEQFF.

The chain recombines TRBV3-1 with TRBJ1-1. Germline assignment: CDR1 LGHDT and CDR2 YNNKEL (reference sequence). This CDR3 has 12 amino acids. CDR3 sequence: CASSQGWLGAFF.

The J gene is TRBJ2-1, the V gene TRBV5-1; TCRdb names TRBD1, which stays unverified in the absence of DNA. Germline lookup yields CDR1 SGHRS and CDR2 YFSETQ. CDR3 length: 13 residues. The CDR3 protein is CASAPPGGSEQFF.

The CDR3 sequence: CASSQGPSLAPNYGYTF. The chain combines TRBV6-5 with TRBJ1-2. Germline lookup yields CDR1 MNHEY and CDR2 SVGAGI. The CDR3 spans 17 residues.

The CDR3 protein is CASSPRQYSYEQYF. The V and J genes are TRBV9 and TRBJ2-7; the D gene TCRdb calls, TRBD1, cannot be checked with no DNA. This CDR3 comprises 14 residues. CDR1 is SGDLS, CDR2 YYNGEE, per germline.

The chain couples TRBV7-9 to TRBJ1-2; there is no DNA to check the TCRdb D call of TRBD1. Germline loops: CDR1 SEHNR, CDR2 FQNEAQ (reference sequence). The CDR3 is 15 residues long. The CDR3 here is CASSRPSGTDIGYTF.

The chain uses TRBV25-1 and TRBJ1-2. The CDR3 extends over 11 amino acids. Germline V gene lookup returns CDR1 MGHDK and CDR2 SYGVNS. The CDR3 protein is CASSGSDGYTF.

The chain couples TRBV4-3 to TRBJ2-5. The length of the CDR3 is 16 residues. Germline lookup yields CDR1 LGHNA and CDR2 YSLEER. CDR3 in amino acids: CASSQNLWGNQETQYF.

CDR3 protein: CASSLVLLNGTSYEQYF. The gene calls are TRBV7-9 and TRBJ2-7. The germline V gene has CDR1 SEHNR and CDR2 FQNEAQ (reference sequence). The CDR3 covers 17 residues.